This T cell receptor beta chain was identified in a study of T cells in Graves' hyperthyroidism and ophthalmopathy. Using RNA transcripts as the source, TCR beta CDR3 regions were amplified. Using the HTBI primer set, a first-round RT-PCR was run on the TCR CDR3. TCRdb used MiXCR to reprocess the multiplex PCR reads, holding one entry per CDR3 protein. The table lists under 350,000 distinct CDR3 sequences, 15% to 20% of them singletons, with around 50% in the top ten. Aged 18 to 65, the patients had hyperthyroidism that was newly diagnosed and had lasted under 2 months. Not enrolled were patients with uncontrolled infection, other autoimmune disease, pregnancy or lactation. Trimming left V 2 bases short and J 8 bases short, with 16 bases between. The length of the CDR3 is 14 residues. Germline V gene sequence: CDR1 SGHRS, CDR2 YFSETQ. Regarding the study as a whole: Ophthalmopathy was identified by the model a median approximately six months ahead of onset. Researchers found most expanded thyroid clonotypes above 0.001 in blood as well.

A few counts support this clonotype. As yet, its antigen is unknown. Sequencing used blood. The source is a woman between 50 and 59 years old with Graves' hyperthyroidism. The genes are TRBV5-1 and TRBJ1-2; no reliable D call. The CDR3 protein is CASSFLPGGGGYTF. CDR3 in DNA: TGCGCCAGCAGCTTTCTGCCAGGCGGAGGCGGCTACACCTTC.